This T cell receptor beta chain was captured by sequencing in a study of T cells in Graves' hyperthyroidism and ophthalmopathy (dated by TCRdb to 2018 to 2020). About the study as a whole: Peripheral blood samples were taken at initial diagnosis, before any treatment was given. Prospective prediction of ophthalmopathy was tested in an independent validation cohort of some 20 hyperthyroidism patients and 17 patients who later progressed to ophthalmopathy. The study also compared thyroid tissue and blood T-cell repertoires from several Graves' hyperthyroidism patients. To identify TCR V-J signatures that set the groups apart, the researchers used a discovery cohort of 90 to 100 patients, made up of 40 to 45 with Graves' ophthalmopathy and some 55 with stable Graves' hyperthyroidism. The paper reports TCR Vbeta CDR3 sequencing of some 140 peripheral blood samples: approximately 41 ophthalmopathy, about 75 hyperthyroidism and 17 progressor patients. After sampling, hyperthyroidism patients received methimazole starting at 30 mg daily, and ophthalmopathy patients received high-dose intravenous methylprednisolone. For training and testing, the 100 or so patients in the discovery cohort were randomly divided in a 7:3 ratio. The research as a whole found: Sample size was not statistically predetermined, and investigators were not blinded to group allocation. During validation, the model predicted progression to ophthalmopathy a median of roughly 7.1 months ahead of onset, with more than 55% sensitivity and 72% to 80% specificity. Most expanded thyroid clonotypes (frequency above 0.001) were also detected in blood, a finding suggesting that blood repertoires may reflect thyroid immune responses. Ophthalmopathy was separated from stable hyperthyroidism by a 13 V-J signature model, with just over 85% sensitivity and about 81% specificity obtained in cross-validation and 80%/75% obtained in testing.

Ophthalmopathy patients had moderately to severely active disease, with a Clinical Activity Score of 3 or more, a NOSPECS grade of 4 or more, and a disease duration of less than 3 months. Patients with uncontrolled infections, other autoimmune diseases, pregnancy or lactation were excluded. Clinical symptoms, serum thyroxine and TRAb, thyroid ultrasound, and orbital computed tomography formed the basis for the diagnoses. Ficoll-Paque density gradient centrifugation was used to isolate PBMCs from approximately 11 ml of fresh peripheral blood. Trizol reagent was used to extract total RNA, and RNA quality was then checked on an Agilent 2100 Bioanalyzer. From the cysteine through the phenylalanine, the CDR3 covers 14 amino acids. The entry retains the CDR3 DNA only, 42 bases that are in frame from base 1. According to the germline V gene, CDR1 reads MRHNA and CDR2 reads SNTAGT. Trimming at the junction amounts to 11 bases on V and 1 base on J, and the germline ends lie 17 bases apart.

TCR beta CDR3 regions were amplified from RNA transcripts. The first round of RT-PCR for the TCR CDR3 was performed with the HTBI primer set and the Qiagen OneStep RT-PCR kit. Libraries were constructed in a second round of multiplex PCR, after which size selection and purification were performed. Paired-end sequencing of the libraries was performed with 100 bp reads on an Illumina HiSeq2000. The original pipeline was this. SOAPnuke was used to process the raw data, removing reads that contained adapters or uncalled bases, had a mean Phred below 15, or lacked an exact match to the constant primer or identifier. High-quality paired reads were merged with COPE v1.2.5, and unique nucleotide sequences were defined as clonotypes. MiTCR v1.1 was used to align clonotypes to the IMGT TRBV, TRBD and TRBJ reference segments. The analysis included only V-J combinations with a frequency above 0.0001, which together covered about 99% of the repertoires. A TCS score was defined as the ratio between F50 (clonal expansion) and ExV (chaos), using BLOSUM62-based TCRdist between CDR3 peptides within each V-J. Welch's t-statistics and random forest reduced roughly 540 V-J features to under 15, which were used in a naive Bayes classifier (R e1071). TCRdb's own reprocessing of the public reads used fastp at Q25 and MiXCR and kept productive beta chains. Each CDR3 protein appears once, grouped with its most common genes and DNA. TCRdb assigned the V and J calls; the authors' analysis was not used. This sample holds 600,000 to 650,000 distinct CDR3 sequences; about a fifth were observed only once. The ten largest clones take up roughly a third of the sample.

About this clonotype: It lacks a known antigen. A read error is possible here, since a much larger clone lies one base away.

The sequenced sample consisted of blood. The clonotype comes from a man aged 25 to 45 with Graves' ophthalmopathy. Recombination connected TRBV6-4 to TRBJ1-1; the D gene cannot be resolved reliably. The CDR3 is CAGPSEGSNTEAFF. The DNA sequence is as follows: TGTGCCGGCCCCTCAGAGGGCTCGAACACTGAAGCTTTCTTT.